The rows below give T cell receptor beta chains drawn from one sample of a study of OX40 agonist ivuxolimab in advanced cancers. Profiled with immunoSEQ multiplex PCR; TCRdb holds only in-frame clones, not every one. The sample records approximately 87,000 clones, 92% being singletons. The sequenced sample was CD4+ or CD8+ T cells sorted from blood, obtained in a trial of the OX40 agonist ivuxolimab. These receptor sequences come from an adult with an advanced solid tumor such as melanoma, head and neck, liver or kidney cancer. Both conserved end residues are part of each CDR3. A D gene is named only where the DNA matches it firmly. For some rows the clone size is stated as once, few or many, or as a class when expanded; others skip it.

TRBJ1-2 - - TRBV27 15 TGTGCCAGCAGTTTATCCTTGGGGGACCACTATGGCTACACCTTC CASSLSLGDHYGYTF
TRBJ2-1 - - TRBV13 13 TGTGCCAGCAGCTTAGGCCCCGGCAATGAGCAGTTCTTC CASSLGPGNEQFF
TRBJ1-2 - - TRBV5-1 14 TGCGCCAGCAGCTTGGAGCAGCCCTTTGACGGCTACACCTTC CASSLEQPFDGYTF
TRBJ1-1 - - TRBV7-6 15 TGTGCCAGCAGCCCCTCCCCGCGGGGGAACCCTGAAGCTTTCTTT CASSPSPRGNPEAFF
TRBJ2-7 - - TRBV27 20 TGTGCCAGCAGTCTCCCCCCGGGGATGCGAGGAGGACCTCTTATATACGAGCAGTACTTC CASSLPPGMRGGPLIYEQYF
TRBJ2-3 TRBD2 once TRBV9 17 TGTGCCAGCAGCGTAGGACCTAGCGGGGGCCGCACAGATACGCAGTATTTT CASSVGPSGGRTDTQYF
TRBJ1-1 - - TRBV30 12 TGTGCCTGGAGTGGGGGAGGGACTGAAGCTTTCTTT CAWSGGGTEAFF
TRBJ1-5 - - TRBV27 14 TGTGCCAGCAGTCCCCAAGGGTTGGGTCAGCCCCAGCATTTT CASSPQGLGQPQHF
TRBJ2-1 TRBD2 once TRBV9 16 TGTGCCAGCAGCGTAGGGCTAGCGGACTCCTACAATGAGCAGTTCTTC CASSVGLADSYNEQFF
TRBJ2-5 TRBD2 - TRBV2 15 TGTGCCAGCAGTGAGACTAGCGGGAGGTCAGAGACCCAGTACTTC CASSETSGRSETQYF
TRBJ1-4 TRBD1 once TRBV5-6 13 TGTGCCAGCAGCCCCGGACAGGACGAAAAACTGTTTTTT CASSPGQDEKLFF
TRBJ1-1 - - TRBV6-1 13 TGTGCCAGCAGGGCAGGACTGATCACTGAAGCTTTCTTT CASRAGLITEAFF
TRBJ2-3 TRBD2 - TRBV27 17 TGTGCCAGCAGCCTTCTACTAGCGGGAGGGCCAGGTGATACGCAGTATTTT CASSLLLAGGPGDTQYF
TRBJ2-1 TRBD2 - TRBV5-1 15 TGCGCCAGCAGTAAACCGGGACTAGAATCGGGTGAGCAGTTCTTC CASSKPGLESGEQFF
TRBJ2-3 TRBD2 - TRBV19 15 TGTGCCAGGGGGACTAGCGGGCGCCGAATGCCGGCGCAGTATTTT CARGTSGRRMPAQYF
TRBJ2-2 - - TRBV19 13 TGTGCCGACGGGCCGGGCGGCACCGGGGAGCTGTTTTTT CADGPGGTGELFF
TRBJ2-5 - once TRBV13 14 TGTGCCAGCAGCCGATCGGGGTCTGCAGAGACCCAGTACTTC CASSRSGSAETQYF
TRBJ2-2 - once TRBV6-5 14 TGTGCCAGCAGCTTAGGGACCACCACCGGGGAGCTGTTTTTT CASSLGTTTGELFF
TRBJ2-3 TRBD1 - TRBV10-3 15 TGTGCCATCAGGGGGGACAGGAAGAACACAGATACGCAGTATTTT CAIRGDRKNTDTQYF
TRBJ1-5 TRBD1 - TRBV19 18 TGTGCCAGTAGTATAGATCAGGGGGCTTCTTATAGCAATCAGCCCCAGCATTTT CASSIDQGASYSNQPQHF
TRBJ1-1 - - TRBV4-3 13 TGCGCCAGCAGCCAAGTGCGGAACACTGAAGCTTTCTTT CASSQVRNTEAFF
TRBJ2-3 - - TRBV2 12 TGTGCCAGCATTCCGACCGACGGCGAGCAGTATTTT CASIPTDGEQYF
TRBJ2-7 TRBD1 - TRBV5-5 15 TGTGCCAGCAGCTTAAAAGGACAGGACTCCTACGAGCAGTACTTC CASSLKGQDSYEQYF
TRBJ2-6 - - TRBV9 16 TGTGCCAGCAGCCCTGCAGGGGTCTCTGGGGCCAACGTCCTGACTTTC CASSPAGVSGANVLTF
TRBJ1-1 - once TRBV13 15 TGTGCCAGCAGCCCCCGAGTAGAGGGGGGAACTGAAGCTTTCTTT CASSPRVEGGTEAFF
TRBJ2-7 - - TRBV5-5 12 TGTGCCAGCAGTCAAGAAAACTACGAGCAGTACTTC CASSQENYEQYF
TRBJ2-7 - - TRBV27 13 TGTGCCAGCAGTTTAGCAAACAGGGACGAGCAGTACTTC CASSLANRDEQYF